Listed below are T cell receptor beta chains from one sample, sequenced in a study of T cell repertoires in cytomegalovirus infection. TCRdb reprocessed the reads with MiXCR, giving one entry per CDR3 protein. The sample includes roughly 990,000 distinct CDR3 sequences, 31% of them seen just once. The antigens of these receptors remain unknown. Sequencing used cultured CD8+ T cells from PBMCs, obtained from culture after CMV antigen stimulation. These receptors were taken from a human donor in good health (CMV status not recorded). Some clones in this sample may be carry-over from other donors' samples. The conserved cysteine and the conserved F or W are not part of the CDR3 here.

j_call v_call cdr3_aa
TRBJ1-5 TRBV7-9 ASRPRQGKEQPQH
TRBJ2-3 TRBV4-1 ASSQGSGTTGTDTQY
TRBJ1-3 TRBV2 ASSVKSLAASGNTIY
TRBJ2-3 TRBV7-2 ASSFTGLGPDTQY
TRBJ1-1 TRBV7-2 ASSLVIVPSGAEAF
TRBJ2-6 TRBV10-3 AILVAGITSGANVLT
TRBJ1-2 TRBV7-8 ASSLGRGISYGYT
TRBJ2-5 TRBV15 ATSEEAFGKNGETQY
TRBJ1-5 TRBV4-1 ASSQVGQQPQH
TRBJ1-1 TRBV10-2 ASSESEGGSEAF
TRBJ1-2 TRBV19 ASSIGSGVYGYT
TRBJ2-1 TRBV27 ASSGGGAYNEQF
TRBJ2-1 TRBV6-4 ASSEGDRSYNEQF
TRBJ2-4 TRBV4-1 ASSQEQAQMGNIQY
TRBJ2-1 TRBV7-6 ASSLRDNEQF
TRBJ2-7 TRBV6-2/TRBV6-3 ASSYSKDPTELSYEQY
TRBJ1-1 TRBV23-1 ASSQTLRQDEAF
TRBJ2-1 TRBV3-1 ASSLRGGPLNEQF
TRBJ1-2 TRBV27 ASSFWTGEGYGYT